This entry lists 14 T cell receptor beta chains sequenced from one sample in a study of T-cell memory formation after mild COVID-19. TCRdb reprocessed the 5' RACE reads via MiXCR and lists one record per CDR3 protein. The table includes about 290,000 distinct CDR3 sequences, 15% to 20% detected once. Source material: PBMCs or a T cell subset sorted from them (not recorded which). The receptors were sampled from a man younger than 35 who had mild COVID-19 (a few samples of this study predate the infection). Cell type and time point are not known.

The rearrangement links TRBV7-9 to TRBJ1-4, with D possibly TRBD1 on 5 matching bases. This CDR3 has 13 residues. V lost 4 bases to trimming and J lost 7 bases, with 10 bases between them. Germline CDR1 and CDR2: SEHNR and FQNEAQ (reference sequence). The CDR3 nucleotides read TGTGCCAGCAGCTCCTCAGGGAGTGAAAAACTGTTTTTT. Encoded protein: CASSSSGSEKLFF.

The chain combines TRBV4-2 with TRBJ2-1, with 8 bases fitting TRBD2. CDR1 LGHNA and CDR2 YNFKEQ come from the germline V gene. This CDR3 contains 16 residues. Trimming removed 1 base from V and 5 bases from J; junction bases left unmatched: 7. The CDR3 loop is CASSQGAAGANNEQFF. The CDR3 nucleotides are TGTGCCAGCAGCCAAGGAGCAGCGGGGGCTAACAATGAGCAGTTCTTC.

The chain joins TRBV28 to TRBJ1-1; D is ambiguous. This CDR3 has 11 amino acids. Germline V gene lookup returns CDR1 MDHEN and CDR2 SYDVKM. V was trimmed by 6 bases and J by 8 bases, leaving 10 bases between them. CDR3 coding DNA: TGTGCCAGCAGCCTAAGGAGGGAAGCTTTCTTT. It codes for CASSLRREAFF. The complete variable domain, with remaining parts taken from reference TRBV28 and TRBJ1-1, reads DVKVTQSSRYLVKRTGEKVFLECVQDMDHENMFWYRQDPGLGLRLIYFSYDVKMKEKGDIPEGYSVSREKKERFSLILESASTNQTSMYLCASSLRREAFFGQGTRLTVV.

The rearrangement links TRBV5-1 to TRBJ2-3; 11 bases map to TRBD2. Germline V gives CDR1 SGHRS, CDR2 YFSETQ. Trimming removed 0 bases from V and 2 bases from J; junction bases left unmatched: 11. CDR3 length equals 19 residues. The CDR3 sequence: CASSLAGTSGSVTTDTQYF. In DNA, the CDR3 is TGCGCCAGCAGCTTGGCCGGGACTAGCGGATCCGTTACCACAGATACGCAGTATTTT.

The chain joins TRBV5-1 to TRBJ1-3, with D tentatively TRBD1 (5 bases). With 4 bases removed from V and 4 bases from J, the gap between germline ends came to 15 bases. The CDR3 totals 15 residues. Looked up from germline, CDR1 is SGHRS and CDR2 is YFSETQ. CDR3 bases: TGCGCCAGCAGCCCCGGAGGTGCAGGGGGAAACACCATATATTTT. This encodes CASSPGGAGGNTIYF.

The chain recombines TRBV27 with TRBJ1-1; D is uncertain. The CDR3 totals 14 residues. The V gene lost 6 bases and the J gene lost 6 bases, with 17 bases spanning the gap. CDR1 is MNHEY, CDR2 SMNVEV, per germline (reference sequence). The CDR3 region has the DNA TGTGCCAGCAGGACTCTAGGGTCGAATCCTGAAGCTTTCTTT. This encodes CASRTLGSNPEAFF.

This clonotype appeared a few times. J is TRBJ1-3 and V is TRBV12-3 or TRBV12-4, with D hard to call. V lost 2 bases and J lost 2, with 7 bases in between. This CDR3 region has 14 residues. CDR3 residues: CASSLFSAGNTIYF. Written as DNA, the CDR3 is TGTGCCAGCAGTTTATTCAGCGCTGGAAACACCATATATTTT.

CDR3: CASSRDRAAGYTF. In DNA, the CDR3 is TGTGCCAGCAGCCGAGACAGGGCGGCCGGCTACACCTTC. This rearrangement joins TRBV6-2 or TRBV6-3 to TRBJ1-2, with TRBD1 identical over 7 bases. J gave up 8 bases and V 6 bases, and 9 bases lay outside the gene matches. The CDR3 loop spans 13 amino acids. Germline assignment: CDR1 MNHEY and CDR2 SVGEGT.

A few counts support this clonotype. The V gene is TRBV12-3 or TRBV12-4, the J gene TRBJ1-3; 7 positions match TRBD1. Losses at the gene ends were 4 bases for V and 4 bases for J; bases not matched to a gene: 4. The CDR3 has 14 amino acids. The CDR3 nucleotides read TGTGCCAGCAGTTCAACAGGGGTCGGAAACACCATATATTTT. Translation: CASSSTGVGNTIYF.

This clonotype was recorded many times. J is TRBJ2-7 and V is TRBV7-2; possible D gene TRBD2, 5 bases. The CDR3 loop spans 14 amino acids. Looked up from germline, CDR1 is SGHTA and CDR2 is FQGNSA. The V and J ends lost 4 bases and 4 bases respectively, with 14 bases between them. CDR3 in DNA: TGTGCCAGCAGCTATAGGCCCCGGGGTTACGAGCAGTACTTC. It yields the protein CASSYRPRGYEQYF.

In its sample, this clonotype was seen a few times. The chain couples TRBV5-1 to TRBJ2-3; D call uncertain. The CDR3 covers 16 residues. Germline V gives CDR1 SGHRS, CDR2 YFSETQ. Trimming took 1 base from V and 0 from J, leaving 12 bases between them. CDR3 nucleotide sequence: TGCGCCAGCAGCTTGTCCCCTGCCGAAAGCACAGATACGCAGTATTTT. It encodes CASSLSPAESTDTQYF.

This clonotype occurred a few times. The CDR3 is CSAVQGLSYNEQFF. The CDR3 nucleotides are TGCAGCGCAGTCCAGGGCCTCTCCTACAATGAGCAGTTCTTC. The chain has TRBV29-1 and TRBJ2-1, with D possibly TRBD1 on 5 matching bases. The CDR3 has 14 residues. Germline CDR1 is SQVTM and CDR2 is ANQGSEA. Trimming pared 7 bases from V and 0 bases from J, leaving 13 bases between.

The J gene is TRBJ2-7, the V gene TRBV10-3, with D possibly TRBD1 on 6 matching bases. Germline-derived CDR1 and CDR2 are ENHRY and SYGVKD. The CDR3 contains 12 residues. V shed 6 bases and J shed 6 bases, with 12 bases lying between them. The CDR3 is CAISPTGGEQYF. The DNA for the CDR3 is TGTGCCATCAGCCCGACAGGAGGCGAGCAGTACTTC.

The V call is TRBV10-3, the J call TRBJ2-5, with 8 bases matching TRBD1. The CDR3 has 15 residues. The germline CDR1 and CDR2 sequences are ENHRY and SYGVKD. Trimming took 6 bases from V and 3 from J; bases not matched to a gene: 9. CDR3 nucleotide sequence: TGTGCCATCAGCCTTACAGGGGGTAGAGAAGAGACCCAGTACTTC. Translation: CAISLTGGREETQYF.